This T cell receptor (beta chain) was recorded in a study of shared clonotypes between healthy human individuals. Study background: Three CD4 naive, three CD4 memory, two CD8 naive and one CD8 memory plate were used per donor. The study's findings and limits: Among the subsets, naive ones generally showed larger estimated richness than memory ones.

Execution of the assay was at deep level. How the authors handled the data: Filtering differed, since immunoSEQ gave only junction sequences and no quality scores. Some clones are missing from TCRdb's copy, which holds only in-frame ones; the method was immunoSEQ multiplex PCR. From that table come the V and J calls and clone size; the DNA was used to work out D and trimming. The sample holds nearly 2 million clones, about 95% seen once. The CDR3 sequence is 12 residues long. Germline V gene data show CDR1 as LGHNT and CDR2 as FRNRAP. Trimming removed 0 bases at V and 4 bases at J, with 4 bases between. Positively selected for CCR7, the CD45RO-negative cells used as naive CD8 cells excluded terminally differentiated effector memory CD45RA+ cells. Turning to this clone: Its target is unknown. Other DNA sequences in the sample encode the same CDR3.

Sequences were obtained from naive CD8+ T cells sorted from blood. The chain carries TRBV12-5 and TRBJ2-7; D is ambiguous. The clonotype comes from a man younger than 35 in good health. The CDR3 here is CASGLVPYEQYF. The CDR3 coding sequence is TGTGCTAGTGGTTTGGTCCCTTACGAGCAGTACTTC.